This entry lists 2 T cell receptor beta chains sequenced from one sample in a study of CD8 T cells in Susac syndrome. When the RNA was reverse transcribed, random hexamers were used with an input of roughly 0.5 to 1 ug. TCRdb reanalysed the immunoSEQ multiplex PCR reads using MiXCR and keeps one entry per CDR3 protein. The sample records around 71,000 distinct CDR3 sequences, 96% being singletons. Material: CD4+ T cells from PBMCs. These receptor sequences come from a human donor with multiple sclerosis.

The V and J genes are TRBV7-2 and TRBJ2-3, with 9 bases matching TRBD2. J was trimmed by 4 bases and V by 5 bases; bases with no gene match: 7. Germline V CDR1 and CDR2: SGHTA, FQGNSA. The CDR3 is made up of 15 amino acids. The CDR3 bases are TGTGCCAGCAGCCTCAGCGGGGGGTGGTCAGATACGCAGTATTTT. The encoded protein is CASSLSGGWSDTQYF. Looking up the rest from reference TRBV7-2 and TRBJ2-3 gives the full variable domain: GAGVSQSPSNKVTEKGKDVELRCDPISGHTALYWYRQSLGQGLEFLIYFQGNSAPDKSGLPSDRFSAERTGGSVSTLTIQRTQQEDSAVYLCASSLSGGWSDTQYFGPGTRLTVL.

The chain recombines TRBV18 with TRBJ1-1, with 8 nucleotides matching TRBD1. The CDR3 loop spans 14 amino acids. Germline V CDR1 and CDR2: KGHSH, LQKENI. J gave up 5 bases and V 3 bases, and 5 bases lay outside the gene matches. The CDR3 sequence: CASSPTGVKTEAFF. CDR3 nucleotides: TGTGCCAGCTCACCGACAGGGGTCAAAACTGAAGCTTTCTTT.